The entry that follows covers one T cell receptor (beta chain) sequence. Its target is not known. The isolated RNA, all of it, was reverse transcribed, so expressed TCRB transcripts were what got sequenced. The repertoire was sequenced with immunoSEQ multiplex PCR; TCRdb's copy has only in-frame clones and lacks some. Of under 850,000 clones in the sample, 10% to 15% are singletons; the top ten hold 0.02% to 0.025%. One heparinised draw, averaging about 0.11 L, was taken per donor. The data derive from a study of beta chain features in type 1 diabetes. Across the whole study: Cell yields, age and gender were similar between patients and healthy donors.

Regarding the study as a whole: Across all four CD4+ subsets, people with type 1 diabetes showed modestly shorter TCRB CDR3s. For patients, the naive, central memory and Treg TCRB repertoires appeared more alike than for healthy donors.

The sequenced sample consisted of naive CD4+ T cells from blood. The receptor was derived from a man between 18 and 29 years old with type 1 diabetes.

CDR3 in DNA: TGTGCCACCATAGGGAACACTGAAGCTTTCTTT. This gives the protein CATIGNTEAFF. The V gene is TRBV6-6, the J gene TRBJ1-1, with D unclear. This CDR3 is built from 11 residues. Germline CDR1 and CDR2: MNHNY and SVGAGI (reference sequence). V gave up 10 bases and J gave up 1 base, with 7 bases separating them.